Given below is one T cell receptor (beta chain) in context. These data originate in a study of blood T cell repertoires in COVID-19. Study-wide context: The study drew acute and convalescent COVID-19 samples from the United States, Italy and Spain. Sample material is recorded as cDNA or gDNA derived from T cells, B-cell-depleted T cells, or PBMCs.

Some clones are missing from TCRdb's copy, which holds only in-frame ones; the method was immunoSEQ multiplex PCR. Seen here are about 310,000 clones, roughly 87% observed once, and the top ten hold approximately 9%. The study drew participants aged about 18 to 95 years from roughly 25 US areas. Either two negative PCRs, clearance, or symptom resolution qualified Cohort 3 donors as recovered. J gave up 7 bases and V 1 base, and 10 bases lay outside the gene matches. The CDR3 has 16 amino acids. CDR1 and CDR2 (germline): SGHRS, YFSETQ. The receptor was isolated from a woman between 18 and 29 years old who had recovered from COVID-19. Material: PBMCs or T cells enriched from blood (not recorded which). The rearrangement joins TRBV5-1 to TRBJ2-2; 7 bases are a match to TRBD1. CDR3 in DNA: TGCGCCAGCAGCTTGAAAGGACAGGCTCAGGGCGGGGAGCTGTTTTTT. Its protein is CASSLKGQAQGGELFF.